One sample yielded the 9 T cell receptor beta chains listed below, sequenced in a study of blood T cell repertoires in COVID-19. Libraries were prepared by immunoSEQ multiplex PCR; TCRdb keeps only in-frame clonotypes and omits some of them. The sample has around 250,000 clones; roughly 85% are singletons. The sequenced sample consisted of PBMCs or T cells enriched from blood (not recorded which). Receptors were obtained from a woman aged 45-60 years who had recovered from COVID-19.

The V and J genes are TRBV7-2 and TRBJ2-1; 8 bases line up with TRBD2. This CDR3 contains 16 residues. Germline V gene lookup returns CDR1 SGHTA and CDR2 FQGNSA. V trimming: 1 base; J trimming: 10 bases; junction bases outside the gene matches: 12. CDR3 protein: CASSLEVSGGFREQFF. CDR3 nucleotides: TGTGCCAGCAGCTTAGAGGTATCGGGGGGGTTTAGGGAGCAGTTCTTC.

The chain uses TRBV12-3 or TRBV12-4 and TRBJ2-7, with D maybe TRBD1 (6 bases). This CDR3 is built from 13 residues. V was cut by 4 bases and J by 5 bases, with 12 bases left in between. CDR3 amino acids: CASSSDRYHEQYF. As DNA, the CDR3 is TGTGCCAGCAGTTCAGACAGGTACCACGAGCAGTACTTC.

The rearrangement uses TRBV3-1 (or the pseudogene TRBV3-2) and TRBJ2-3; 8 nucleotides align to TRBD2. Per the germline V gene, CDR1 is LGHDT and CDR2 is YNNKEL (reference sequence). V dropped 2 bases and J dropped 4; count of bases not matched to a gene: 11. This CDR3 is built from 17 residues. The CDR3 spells CASSQQVRTAGADTQYF. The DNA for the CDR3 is TGTGCCAGCAGCCAACAGGTTAGGACAGCGGGGGCAGATACGCAGTATTTT.

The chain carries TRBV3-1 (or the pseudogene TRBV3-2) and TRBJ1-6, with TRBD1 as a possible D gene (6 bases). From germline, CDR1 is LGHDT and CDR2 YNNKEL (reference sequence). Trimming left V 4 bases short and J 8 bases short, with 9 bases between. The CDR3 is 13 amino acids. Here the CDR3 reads CASSLHRDSPLHF. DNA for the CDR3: TGTGCCAGCAGCCTTCACAGGGATTCACCCCTCCACTTT.

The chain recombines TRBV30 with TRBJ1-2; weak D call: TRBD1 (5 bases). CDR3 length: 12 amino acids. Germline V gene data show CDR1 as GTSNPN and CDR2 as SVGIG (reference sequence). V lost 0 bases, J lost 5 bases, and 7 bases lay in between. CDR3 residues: CAWSVGEYGYTF. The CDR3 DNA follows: TGTGCCTGGAGTGTAGGGGAATATGGCTACACCTTC.

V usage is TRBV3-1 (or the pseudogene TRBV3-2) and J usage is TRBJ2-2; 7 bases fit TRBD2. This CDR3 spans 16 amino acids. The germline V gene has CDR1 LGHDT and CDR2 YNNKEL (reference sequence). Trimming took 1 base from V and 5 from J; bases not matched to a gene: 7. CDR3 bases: TGTGCCAGCAGCCAAGTTTCGTTGGGGGGGACCGGGGAGCTGTTTTTT. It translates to CASSQVSLGGTGELFF.

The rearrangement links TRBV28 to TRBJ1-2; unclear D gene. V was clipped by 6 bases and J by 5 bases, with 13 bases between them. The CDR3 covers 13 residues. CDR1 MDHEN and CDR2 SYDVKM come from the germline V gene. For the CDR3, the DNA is TGTGCCAGCAGGGACGGACTACTTTATGGCTACACCTTC. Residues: CASRDGLLYGYTF.

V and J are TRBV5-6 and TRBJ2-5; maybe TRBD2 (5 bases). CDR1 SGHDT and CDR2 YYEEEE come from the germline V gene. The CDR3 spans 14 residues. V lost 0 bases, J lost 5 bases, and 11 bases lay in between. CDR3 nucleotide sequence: TGTGCCAGCAGCTTGGCCGGGGTTTCGGAGACCCAGTACTTC. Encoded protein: CASSLAGVSETQYF. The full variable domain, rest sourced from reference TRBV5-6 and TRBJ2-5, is DAGVTQSPTHLIKTRGQQVTLRCSPKSGHDTVSWYQQALGQGPQFIFQYYEEEERQRGNFPDRFSGHQFPNYSSELNVNALLLGDSALYLCASSLAGVSETQYFGPGTRLLVL.

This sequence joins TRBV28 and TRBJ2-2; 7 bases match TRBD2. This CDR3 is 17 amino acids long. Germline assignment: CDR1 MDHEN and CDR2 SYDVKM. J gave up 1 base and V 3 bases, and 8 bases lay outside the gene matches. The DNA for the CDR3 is TGTGCCAGCAGTTTTCAACGGGAGGCCCAGAACACCGGGGAGCTGTTTTTT. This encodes CASSFQREAQNTGELFF.